The 19 T cell receptor beta chains below were found in one sample sequenced in a study of blood T cell repertoires in COVID-19. Clones were read by immunoSEQ multiplex PCR, and TCRdb kept only the in-frame ones, dropping some. This table holds a few hundred thousand clones, approximately 89% found once. Specimen: peripheral blood. These receptors were collected from a woman aged 55-69 years with COVID-19, enrolled during active disease.

The chain carries TRBV5-1 and TRBJ1-1; 8 bases align to TRBD1. The germline gives CDR1 SGHRS, CDR2 YFSETQ. Trimming took 3 bases from V and 0 from J; bases not matched to a gene: 7. This CDR3 comprises 16 residues. CDR3 in DNA: TGCGCCAGCAGCTCCTATGGACAGGGTTTGAACACTGAAGCTTTCTTT. It translates to CASSSYGQGLNTEAFF.

For this clone: This CDR3 is also generated by other DNA sequences in the sample. V is TRBV28 and J is TRBJ1-6; unclear D gene. Germline CDR1 and CDR2: MDHEN and SYDVKM. This CDR3 contains 12 residues. V lost 8 bases and J 7 bases, leaving 9 bases between the germline ends. The CDR3 DNA reads as TGTGCCAGCTCTCTTCTCAATTCACCCCTCCACTTT. The encoded protein is CASSLLNSPLHF.

This chain uses TRBV18 with TRBJ2-3, with 8 positions matching TRBD2. V dropped 4 bases and J dropped 4; count of bases not matched to a gene: 13. This CDR3 comprises 17 residues. CDR1 and CDR2 (germline): KGHSH, LQKENI. Here the CDR3 reads CASSHGLGAGDSDTQYF. The CDR3 DNA sequence: TGTGCCAGCTCACATGGTCTGGGAGCGGGGGATTCAGATACGCAGTATTTT. The variable domain in full, completed from reference TRBV18 and TRBJ2-3, reads NAGVMQNPRHLVRRRGQEARLRCSPMKGHSHVYWYRQLPEEGLKFMVYLQKENIIDESGMPKERFSAEFPKEGPSILRIQQVVRGDSAAYFCASSHGLGAGDSDTQYFGPGTRLTVL.

The chain links TRBV12-3 or TRBV12-4 to TRBJ2-4; D gene uncertain. The V end lost 6 bases, the J end lost 0 bases, and 3 bases lay between the germline ends. The CDR3 spans 12 residues. The CDR3 spells CASRRAKNIQYF. The CDR3 DNA reads as TGTGCCAGCAGGCGAGCCAAAAACATTCAGTACTTC.

The chain is built from TRBV9 and TRBJ2-7, with D unresolved. The CDR3 extends over 12 amino acids. Trimming removed 0 bases from V and 6 bases from J, with 7 bases in between. Germline V lookup: CDR1 SGDLS, CDR2 YYNGEE. In DNA, the CDR3 is TGTGCCAGCAGCGTAGGTGAGAGCGAGCAGTACTTC. Translation gives CASSVGESEQYF.

The chain is built from TRBV3-1 (or the pseudogene TRBV3-2) and TRBJ2-7; TRBD2 matches 7 bases. Trimming at V came to 4 bases and at J to 3 bases, leaving 6 bases not matched to a gene. There are 14 residues in the CDR3. Per germline, CDR1 LGHDT and CDR2 YNNKEL (reference sequence). In nucleotides, the CDR3 is TGTGCCAGCAGCCTGAGGGAGGGGATCTACGAGCAGTACTTC. Translated, it gives CASSLREGIYEQYF.

This rearrangement joins TRBV6-5 to TRBJ1-2; maybe TRBD1 (5 bases). This CDR3 is built from 13 residues. Between the trimmed V and J ends, which lost 7 bases and 1 base, there was a span of 10 bases. Germline loops: CDR1 MNHEY, CDR2 SVGAGI. The DNA for the CDR3 is TGTGCCAGCATCCACAGGTTTAACTATGGCTACACCTTC. This translates into CASIHRFNYGYTF.

This clone showed up many times. This sequence joins TRBV28 and TRBJ2-7, with D possibly being TRBD1 (6 bases). CDR1 and CDR2 from the germline V gene are MDHEN and SYDVKM. The CDR3 extends over 15 amino acids. The germline V and J ends were trimmed by 3 bases and 1 base, with 13 bases remaining between them. The CDR3 coding sequence is TGTGCCAGCAGTTTCCACGGGACACAATCCTACGAGCAGTACTTC. It codes for CASSFHGTQSYEQYF.

This chain connects TRBV19 to TRBJ1-2; 10 bases are shared with TRBD1. In germline, CDR1 is LNHDA, CDR2 SQIVND (reference sequence). J lost 4 bases, V lost 1 base, and 0 bases had no gene match. The CDR3 totals 14 residues. For the CDR3, the DNA is TGTGCCAGTAGTATAGGACAGGGGGCCTATGGCTACACCTTC. Protein: CASSIGQGAYGYTF. The full variable domain, in which reference TRBV19 and TRBJ1-2 provide the parts outside the CDR3, is DGGITQSPKYLFRKEGQNVTLSCEQNLNHDAMYWYRQDPGQGLRLIYYSQIVNDFQKGDIAEGYSVSREKKESFPLTVTSAQKNPTAFYLCASSIGQGAYGYTFGSGTRLTVV.

This clone was detected only once. The genes are TRBV5-1 and TRBJ2-6; D is ambiguous. Between the trimmed V and J ends, which lost 0 bases and 4 bases, there was a span of 5 bases. CDR1 is SGHRS and CDR2 is YFSETQ in the germline V gene. The CDR3 length is 14 residues. CDR3 amino acids: CASSLDQGANVLTF. The DNA for the CDR3 is TGCGCCAGCAGCTTGGATCAGGGGGCCAACGTCCTGACTTTC.

CDR3 coding DNA: TGCGCCAGCAGCTTGGAGGCGGGGGGTGCTACGGAGCAGTACTTC. Translation gives CASSLEAGGATEQYF. This chain links TRBV5-1 with TRBJ2-7, with 8 bases fitting TRBD2. V gave up 0 bases and J gave up 7 bases; unmatched junction bases: 9. The CDR3 has 15 residues. Per germline, CDR1 SGHRS and CDR2 YFSETQ. Drawing the rest from reference TRBV5-1 and TRBJ2-7, the complete variable domain is KAGVTQTPRYLIKTRGQQVTLSCSPISGHRSVSWYQQTPGQGLQFLFEYFSETQRNKGNFPGRFSGRQFSNSRSEMNVSTLELGDSALYLCASSLEAGGATEQYFGPGTRLTVT.

The gene calls are TRBV7-8 and TRBJ2-7; possibly TRBD1 for D (6 bases). This CDR3 comprises 13 residues. The V end lost 4 bases, the J end lost 3 bases, and 10 bases lay between the germline ends. Germline values: CDR1 SGHVS, CDR2 FQNEAQ. The chain's CDR3 is CASSSPDSYEQYF. The CDR3 bases are TGTGCCAGCAGCTCGCCGGACAGCTACGAGCAGTACTTC. Filled out from reference TRBV7-8 and TRBJ2-7, the complete variable domain reads GAGVSQSPRYKVAKRGQDVALRCDPISGHVSLFWYQQALGQGPEFLTYFQNEAQLDKSGLPSDRFFAERPEGSVSTLKIQRTQQEDSAVYLCASSSPDSYEQYFGPGTRLTVT.

This clone has only one observation. This chain connects TRBV2 to TRBJ1-5; no clear D gene. The CDR3 has 15 residues. Trimming stripped 1 base from V and 4 bases from J, with 11 bases between. Germline-derived CDR1 and CDR2 are SNHLY and FYNNEI. The DNA for the CDR3 is TGTGCCAGCAGTGAAGGCAGGCCCTGGAATCAGCCCCAGCATTTT. It is translated as CASSEGRPWNQPQHF.

This clone was detected only a few times. V and J are TRBV2 and TRBJ1-1, with 11 positions matching TRBD1. This CDR3 is built from 14 residues. Per germline, CDR1 SNHLY and CDR2 FYNNEI. V lost 7 bases, J lost 5 bases, and 6 bases stayed unmatched. CDR3 loop: CASNHGQGATEAFF. CDR3 nucleotides: TGTGCCAGCAACCACGGACAGGGGGCGACTGAAGCTTTCTTT. Based on the CDR3 plus reference TRBV2 and TRBJ1-1, the full variable domain is EPEVTQTPSHQVTQMGQEVILRCVPISNHLYFYWYRQILGQKVEFLVSFYNNEISEKSEIFDDQFSVERPDGSNFTLKIRSTKLEDSAMYFCASNHGQGATEAFFGQGTRLTVV.

This chain uses TRBV5-4 with TRBJ2-7, with 7 bases aligning to TRBD1. Germline CDR1 and CDR2: SGHNT and YYREEE (reference sequence). J gave up 5 bases and V 1 base, and 3 bases lay outside the gene matches. The CDR3 sequence is 13 residues long. The CDR3 nucleotides read TGTGCCAGCAGCTTGACAGGGGCCCACGAGCAGTACTTC. Translation: CASSLTGAHEQYF.

The chain links TRBV5-1 to TRBJ1-4; D call uncertain. This CDR3 region has 14 residues. Germline values: CDR1 SGHRS, CDR2 YFSETQ. Between the trimmed V and J ends, which lost 2 bases and 3 bases, there was a span of 8 bases. DNA of the CDR3: TGCGCCAGCAGCTTCGGAGGTCCTAATGAAAAACTGTTTTTT. Translated, it gives CASSFGGPNEKLFF. The variable domain in full, completed from reference TRBV5-1 and TRBJ1-4, reads KAGVTQTPRYLIKTRGQQVTLSCSPISGHRSVSWYQQTPGQGLQFLFEYFSETQRNKGNFPGRFSGRQFSNSRSEMNVSTLELGDSALYLCASSFGGPNEKLFFGSGTQLSVL.

This clone was found once. The rearrangement uses TRBV29-1 and TRBJ2-7, with 7 bases aligning to TRBD2. The junction had 9 bases not matched to a gene; V was cut back by 6 bases and J by 1 base. Germline V gives CDR1 SQVTM, CDR2 ANQGSEA. This CDR3 has 14 amino acids. The CDR3, as DNA: TGCAGCGTAACCCGGGAGGCGAGGTCCTACGAGCAGTACTTC. Its protein product is CSVTREARSYEQYF.

This clone has just a few counts. V and J are TRBV28 and TRBJ2-1; TRBD1 matches 7 bases. Germline CDR1 and CDR2: MDHEN and SYDVKM. The CDR3 runs 15 residues. V dropped 3 bases and J dropped 3; count of bases not matched to a gene: 5. The DNA for the CDR3 is TGTGCCAGCAGTTTTTTCGGGACAGTCTACAATGAGCAGTTCTTC. Translation: CASSFFGTVYNEQFF.

The chain combines TRBV7-6 with TRBJ1-6; 7 bases map to TRBD1. The CDR3 is 15 residues long. J gave up 7 bases and V 0 bases, and 3 bases lay outside the gene matches. In germline, CDR1 is SGHVS, CDR2 FNYEAQ. The CDR3 DNA follows: TGTGCCAGCAGCTTAGCTCCGGGACAGAATTCACCCCTCCACTTT. Its translation is CASSLAPGQNSPLHF.